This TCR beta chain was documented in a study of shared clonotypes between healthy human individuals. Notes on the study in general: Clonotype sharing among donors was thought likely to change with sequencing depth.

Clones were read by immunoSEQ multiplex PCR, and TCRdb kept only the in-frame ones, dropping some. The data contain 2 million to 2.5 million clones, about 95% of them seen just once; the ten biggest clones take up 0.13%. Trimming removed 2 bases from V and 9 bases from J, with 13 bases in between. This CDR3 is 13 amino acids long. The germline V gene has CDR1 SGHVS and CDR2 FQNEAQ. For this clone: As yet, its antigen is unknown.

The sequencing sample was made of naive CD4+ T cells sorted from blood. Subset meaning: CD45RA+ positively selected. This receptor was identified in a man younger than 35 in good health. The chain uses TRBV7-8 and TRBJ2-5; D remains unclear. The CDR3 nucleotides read TGTGCCAGCAGCTTACCCAAGTATGTGGCCCAGTACTTC. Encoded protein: CASSLPKYVAQYF.